This note documents a single T cell receptor beta chain sequence. Deletions cut 8 bases from V and 4 bases from J, with 14 bases between. This CDR3 has 13 amino acids. These data are taken from a study of blood T cell repertoires in COVID-19. The assay was immunoSEQ multiplex PCR, and TCRdb's table has in-frame clones only and misses some. In the table there are around 130,000 clones, 85% to 90% of which are singletons. This sequence originates from a human donor in a cohort sampled during active COVID-19. The specimen sequenced was peripheral blood. The rearrangement uses TRBV12-3 or TRBV12-4 and TRBJ2-5; TRBD2 is a possible D gene (6 bases). The CDR3 spells CASYGGIGETQYF. The CDR3 region has the DNA TGTGCCAGCTACGGGGGAATTGGAGAGACCCAGTACTTC.